Shown below are 29 T cell receptor beta chains from a single sample sequenced in a study of T cell changes during pregnancy in multiple sclerosis. Profiling relied on immunoSEQ multiplex PCR, and the TCRdb table lists in-frame clones only, not all of them. The sample has 30,000 to 40,000 clones, approximately 94% seen once. The sample consisted of CD4+ T cells from peripheral blood mononuclear cells, taken in the second trimester of pregnancy. Receptor source: a female donor with multiple sclerosis, enrolled in a pregnancy study.

This clone was seen only once. J is TRBJ2-7 and V is TRBV9; 10 bases match TRBD2. V shed 0 bases, J shed 4 bases, and the junction held 10 bases outside the gene matches. CDR1 SGDLS and CDR2 YYNGEE come from the germline V gene. This CDR3 is built from 17 residues. The CDR3 DNA sequence: TGTGCCAGCAGCGTAGGAGGTAGCGGGGGGCCGATTTACGAGCAGTACTTC. Amino acids: CASSVGGSGGPIYEQYF.

The chain uses TRBV29-1 and TRBJ1-1, with unresolved D. Germline loops: CDR1 SQVTM, CDR2 ANQGSEA. Trimming removed 0 bases at V and 6 bases at J, with 17 bases between. This CDR3 is built from 15 residues. The CDR3 sequence: CSVEEGGAGRSEAFF. CDR3 DNA: TGCAGCGTTGAAGAGGGAGGAGCTGGGAGGTCTGAAGCTTTCTTT.

This chain joins TRBV28 and TRBJ1-3; possibly TRBD1 for D (5 bases). Germline V gene sequence: CDR1 MDHEN, CDR2 SYDVKM. This CDR3 region has 14 residues. Trimming shortened V by 9 bases and J by 0 bases, and 12 bases separated the two germline ends. CDR3 DNA: TGTGCCAGTGGACAAGGGGACTCTGGAAACACCATATATTTT. Its translation is CASGQGDSGNTIYF.

Judged by abundance, this clone is medium-sized (0.01 to 0.1%). V usage is TRBV9 and J usage is TRBJ2-1; D is possibly TRBD2 (5 bases). The CDR3 has 13 residues. Per the germline V gene, CDR1 is SGDLS and CDR2 is YYNGEE. Trimming took 2 bases from V and 7 from J, leaving 10 bases between them. The CDR3 DNA sequence: TGTGCCAGCAGCGTCTTTAGCGAAAATGAGCAGTTCTTC. Amino acid sequence: CASSVFSENEQFF.

This sequence joins TRBV7-3 and TRBJ2-1, with TRBD2 matching over 8 bases. V shed 5 bases and J 10 bases; nucleotides not matched to a gene: 13. This CDR3 is built from 15 residues. Germline CDR1 reads SGHTA; CDR2 reads FQGTGA. CDR3 sequence reads: CASSPGAGGSEEQFF. In DNA, the CDR3 is TGTGCCAGCAGCCCCGGGGCGGGAGGATCAGAAGAGCAGTTCTTC.

The rearrangement uses TRBV27 and TRBJ1-5; D unclear. V was shortened by 4 bases and J by 2 bases, with 15 bases between the two germline ends. CDR1 is MNHEY, CDR2 SMNVEV, per germline (reference sequence). The CDR3 has 16 residues. CDR3 in DNA: TGTGCCAGCAGTTCCCTACTTCGAGGAGGCAATCAGCCCCAGCATTTT. Translating gives CASSSLLRGGNQPQHF.

The chain links TRBV7-9 to TRBJ1-1; 9 nucleotides agree with TRBD1. The CDR3 loop spans 15 amino acids. The germline gives CDR1 SEHNR, CDR2 FQNEAQ (reference sequence). The ends lost 5 bases at V and 1 base at J; junction bases unmatched: 5. The CDR3 DNA follows: TGTGCCAGCAGCCCAGTACAGGGGGCGAACACTGAAGCTTTCTTT. As protein: CASSPVQGANTEAFF.

The genes are TRBV11-1 and TRBJ1-1; 7 positions agree with TRBD1. The V gene's germline CDR1 is SGHAT and CDR2 FQDESV (reference sequence). V trimming: 6 bases; J trimming: 5 bases; junction bases outside the gene matches: 12. The CDR3 has 15 amino acids. CDR3 protein: CASSKTGTEGTEAFF. In nucleotides, the CDR3 is TGTGCCAGCAGTAAGACCGGGACAGAAGGAACTGAAGCTTTCTTT.

The chain has TRBV7-9 and TRBJ2-1; 9 positions match TRBD2. The CDR3 runs to 16 residues. The germline gives CDR1 SEHNR, CDR2 FQNEAQ (reference sequence). V was clipped by 3 bases and J by 0 bases; unmatched bases: 3. The CDR3 coding sequence is TGTGCCAGCAGCTTCCTTAGCGGGAGCTCCTACAATGAGCAGTTCTTC. It encodes CASSFLSGSSYNEQFF.

The chain carries TRBV9 and TRBJ2-1; the match to TRBD1 covers 10 bases. Losses at the gene ends were 0 bases for V and 10 bases for J; bases not matched to a gene: 4. Germline-derived CDR1 and CDR2 are SGDLS and YYNGEE. The CDR3 consists of 14 residues. CDR3 in amino acids: CASSVVGTGVEQFF. The CDR3 DNA reads TGTGCCAGCAGCGTAGTCGGGACAGGGGTAGAGCAGTTCTTC.

The rearrangement uses TRBV5-1 and TRBJ1-1; TRBD1 aligns across 9 bases. Germline values: CDR1 SGHRS, CDR2 YFSETQ. This CDR3 is 15 amino acids long. The J segment lost 4 bases and the V segment lost 4 bases, leaving 8 bases of the junction unmatched. This chain's CDR3 is CASSAGTGISTEAFF. As DNA, the CDR3 is TGCGCCAGCAGCGCGGGGACAGGGATCAGCACTGAAGCTTTCTTT. Combining the CDR3 with reference TRBV5-1 and TRBJ1-1 gives the whole variable domain KAGVTQTPRYLIKTRGQQVTLSCSPISGHRSVSWYQQTPGQGLQFLFEYFSETQRNKGNFPGRFSGRQFSNSRSEMNVSTLELGDSALYLCASSAGTGISTEAFFGQGTRLTVV.

This clone was seen only once. The V gene is TRBV9, the J gene TRBJ1-3; D not resolved. The CDR3 loop spans 15 amino acids. Germline CDR1 reads SGDLS; CDR2 reads YYNGEE. V lost 2 bases and J lost 0, with 9 bases in between. The CDR3 loop is CASSVAGNSGNTIYF. The CDR3 DNA reads TGTGCCAGCAGCGTTGCAGGAAACTCTGGAAACACCATATATTTT.

The chain is built from TRBV7-6 and TRBJ2-7; D is undetermined. Per the germline V gene, CDR1 is SGHVS and CDR2 is FNYEAQ. The CDR3 totals 15 residues. Trimming cost V 5 bases and J 2 bases, with 16 bases left between them. The chain's CDR3 is CASSPRPQETYEQYF. For the CDR3, the DNA is TGTGCCAGCAGCCCCCGCCCCCAGGAAACCTACGAGCAGTACTTC.

This clone appeared a single time. V gene TRBV19 combines with J gene TRBJ2-7; 8 bases are a match to TRBD1. The germline gives CDR1 LNHDA, CDR2 SQIVND (reference sequence). The CDR3 totals 16 residues. V trimming: 5 bases; J trimming: 0 bases; junction bases outside the gene matches: 9. CDR3 residues: CASSPGSGQDSYEQYF. In DNA, the CDR3 is TGTGCCAGTAGTCCGGGGTCGGGACAGGACTCCTACGAGCAGTACTTC.

The chain combines TRBV11-2 with TRBJ2-2, with D possibly being TRBD1 (7 bases). This CDR3 is built from 14 residues. Germline V gives CDR1 SGHAT, CDR2 FQNNGV. With 2 bases removed from V and 6 bases from J, the gap between germline ends came to 10 bases. CDR3: CASSLIRGAGELFF. The DNA of the CDR3 is TGTGCCAGCAGCTTAATCAGGGGGGCCGGGGAGCTGTTTTTT.

CDR3 residues: CASSQESMGGGEQFF. CDR3 bases: TGTGCCAGCAGCCAAGAGTCAATGGGGGGTGGGGAGCAGTTCTTC. The chain has TRBV4-2 and TRBJ2-1, with a possible D match to TRBD2 (6 bases). The CDR3 runs 15 residues. V gave up 0 bases and J gave up 10 bases, with 16 bases separating them. The V gene's germline CDR1 is LGHNA and CDR2 YNFKEQ.

J is TRBJ2-5 and V is TRBV29-1, with D possibly being TRBD1 (6 bases). Looked up from germline, CDR1 is SQVTM and CDR2 is ANQGSEA. CDR3 size: 13 residues. Trimming cost V 3 bases and J 3 bases, with 11 bases left between them. In DNA form, the CDR3 reads TGCAGCGTTGAGGGGGCGGAGGAAGAGACCCAGTACTTC. This sequence encodes CSVEGAEEETQYF.

This chain connects TRBV5-8 to TRBJ1-4; D gene unclear. CDR3 length equals 12 residues. Germline values: CDR1 SGHTS, CDR2 YDEGEE. V lost 4 bases and J lost 16, with 17 bases in between. The CDR3 DNA is TGTGCCAGCAGCCCGGAGGGTTACCCGCGGTTTTTT. Residues: CASSPEGYPRFF.

The rearrangement joins TRBV2 to TRBJ2-1, with D unclear. Trimming took off 4 bases at V and 7 bases at J, with 8 bases between the two ends. The CDR3 runs 12 residues. In germline, CDR1 is SNHLY, CDR2 FYNNEI. Here the CDR3 DNA reads TGTGCCAGCAGTGTTCTAGTGAATGAGCAGTTCTTC. As protein: CASSVLVNEQFF.

A single count supports this clone. In nucleotides, the CDR3 is TGTGCCAGCAGTGACAGCTACGACGGGACAACTGGCTACACCTTC. Amino acids: CASSDSYDGTTGYTF. This chain connects TRBV2 to TRBJ1-2; maybe TRBD1 (6 bases). The CDR3 covers 15 residues. Trimming shortened V by 3 bases and J by 7 bases, and 18 bases separated the two germline ends. CDR1 and CDR2 from the germline V gene are SNHLY and FYNNEI. Together with reference TRBV2 and TRBJ1-2, the CDR3 gives the full variable domain: EPEVTQTPSHQVTQMGQEVILRCVPISNHLYFYWYRQILGQKVEFLVSFYNNEISEKSEIFDDQFSVERPDGSNFTLKIRSTKLEDSAMYFCASSDSYDGTTGYTFGSGTRLTVV.

The chain joins TRBV5-1 to TRBJ1-2; TRBD1 matches at 7 bases. The CDR3 length is 13 residues. J lost 8 bases, V lost 5 bases, and 9 bases had no gene match. Germline-derived CDR1 and CDR2 are SGHRS and YFSETQ. The chain's CDR3 is CASSPRTGVGYTF. The CDR3 DNA follows: TGCGCCAGCAGTCCCCGGACAGGCGTAGGCTACACCTTC.

This chain links TRBV19 with TRBJ2-3; D not certain. The CDR3 has 14 residues. V was shortened by 7 bases and J by 4 bases, with 15 bases between the two germline ends. Looked up from germline, CDR1 is LNHDA and CDR2 is SQIVND (reference sequence). This CDR3 reads CASNFAPEADTQYF. The CDR3, as DNA: TGTGCCAGTAATTTCGCGCCAGAGGCAGATACGCAGTATTTT.

The count of this clone is one. This chain connects TRBV18 to TRBJ2-3; D is uncertain. V was trimmed by 0 bases and J by 0 bases, leaving 13 bases between them. This CDR3 spans 17 amino acids. Germline values: CDR1 KGHSH, CDR2 LQKENI. CDR3 in amino acids: CASSPPIGGSSTDTQYF. The CDR3 coding sequence is TGTGCCAGCTCACCACCAATCGGCGGTAGTAGCACAGATACGCAGTATTTT. The full variable domain, with the rest looked up from reference TRBV18 and TRBJ2-3, is NAGVMQNPRHLVRRRGQEARLRCSPMKGHSHVYWYRQLPEEGLKFMVYLQKENIIDESGMPKERFSAEFPKEGPSILRIQQVVRGDSAAYFCASSPPIGGSSTDTQYFGPGTRLTVL.

The chain carries TRBV29-1 and TRBJ1-6, with D uncertain. Trimming stripped 6 bases from V and 5 bases from J, with 8 bases between. This CDR3 region has 12 residues. Germline V gene sequence: CDR1 SQVTM, CDR2 ANQGSEA. CDR3 DNA sequence: TGCAGCGTGAGCGAAAATAATTCACCCCTCCACTTT. Protein product: CSVSENNSPLHF.

The J gene is TRBJ1-5, the V gene TRBV6-5; 8 positions agree with TRBD1. The V segment lost 6 bases and the J segment 6 bases; nucleotides outside the gene matches: 4. The CDR3 spans 13 residues. Germline CDR1 reads MNHEY; CDR2 reads SVGAGI. The CDR3 is CASRRTGTQPQHF. The CDR3 DNA reads as TGTGCCAGCAGGCGGACAGGGACTCAGCCCCAGCATTTT.

The rearrangement uses TRBV28 and TRBJ2-1; D unclear. V lost 2 bases, J lost 15 bases, and 11 bases lay in between. The CDR3 has 11 amino acids. Germline CDR1 reads MDHEN; CDR2 reads SYDVKM. In DNA, the CDR3 is TGTGCCAGCAGTTTAAGTAGCTTGAGGTTCTTC. Its protein product is CASSLSSLRFF.

This chain links TRBV11-2 with TRBJ2-3; D may be TRBD2 (5 bases). Trimming left V 7 bases short and J 0 bases short, with 8 bases between. Germline CDR1 and CDR2: SGHAT and FQNNGV. The CDR3 runs 13 residues. This chain's CDR3 is CASMSGSTDTQYF. The CDR3 DNA is TGTGCCAGCATGAGCGGAAGCACAGATACGCAGTATTTT.

The V and J genes are TRBV10-1 and TRBJ2-7; 7 positions agree with TRBD1. This CDR3 comprises 14 residues. V lost 6 bases, J lost 1 base, and 6 bases stayed unmatched. Germline V gene sequence: CDR1 WNHNN, CDR2 SYGVQD (reference sequence). The CDR3 DNA follows: TGCGCCAGCAGCCGTGGGACAGTTTCCTACGAGCAGTACTTC. It yields the protein CASSRGTVSYEQYF.

The chain couples TRBV5-1 to TRBJ1-6; a possible D gene is TRBD1 (6 bases). Looked up from germline, CDR1 is SGHRS and CDR2 is YFSETQ. This CDR3 has 15 residues. V was shortened by 4 bases and J by 0 bases, with 8 bases between the two germline ends. For the CDR3, the DNA is TGCGCCAGCAGCATGGACAGCTCCTATAATTCACCCCTCCACTTT. This encodes CASSMDSSYNSPLHF.